The sequence of this T cell receptor beta chain was determined in a study of chemoradiotherapy in HPV16-positive cancers. Study at large: Candidate HPV-specific clones and shared TCR motifs came from a couple of HPV16-positive patients. Overall study findings and caveats: The functional HPV-specific definition rests on just a couple of HPV16-positive patients. Candidate HPV-specific clones and E7-related TCR motifs grew in tumor during treatment.

The junction had 8 bases not matched to a gene; V was cut back by 5 bases and J by 14 bases. Germline CDR1 is SGHAT and CDR2 is FQNNGV. The CDR3 is made up of 13 amino acids. Concerning this clone: Its antigen is unidentified.

Clones were sequenced by immunoSEQ multiplex PCR, and TCRdb holds only the in-frame ones, with some missing. The sample holds about 23,000 clones; about 90% are singletons and the top ten take 4.5% to 5%. The chain joins TRBV11-2 to TRBJ1-6; 8 bases are a match to TRBD1. This TCR derives from a human donor with HPV-associated anogenital cancer. Sequences were derived from blood, sampled from a patient who underwent chemoradiotherapy. CDR3 nucleotide sequence: TGTGCCAGCAGCAGGACAGGGCCCTCAGCCCTCCACTTT. Translated: CASSRTGPSALHF.